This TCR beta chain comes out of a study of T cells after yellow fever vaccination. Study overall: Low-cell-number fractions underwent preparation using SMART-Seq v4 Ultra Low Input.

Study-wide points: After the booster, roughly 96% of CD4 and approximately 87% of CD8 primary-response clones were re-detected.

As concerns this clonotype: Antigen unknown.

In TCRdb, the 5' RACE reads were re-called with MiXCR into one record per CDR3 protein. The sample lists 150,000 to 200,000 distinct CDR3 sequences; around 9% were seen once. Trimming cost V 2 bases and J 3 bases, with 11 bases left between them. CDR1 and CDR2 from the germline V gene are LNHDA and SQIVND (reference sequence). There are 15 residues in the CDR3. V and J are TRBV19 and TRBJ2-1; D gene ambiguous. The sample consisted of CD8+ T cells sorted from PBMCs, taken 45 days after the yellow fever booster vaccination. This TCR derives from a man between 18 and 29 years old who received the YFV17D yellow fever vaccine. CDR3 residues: CASSIKVGDYNEQFF. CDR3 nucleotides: TGTGCCAGTAGTATAAAGGTCGGAGACTACAATGAGCAGTTCTTC.